These T cell receptor beta chains were read from a single sample in a study of blood T cell repertoires in COVID-19. Only in-frame clones appear in the TCRdb table, and some are missing; sequencing was by immunoSEQ multiplex PCR. The sample lists tens of thousands of clones; less than 80% were seen once. Specimen: peripheral blood. Every receptor here comes from a man in his 60s with active or convalescent COVID-19. Both conserved end residues are part of each CDR3. Only some rows state a clone size, as once, few, many or a class for expanded clones.

cdr3_aa v_call clone_size
CASSPQKGGFYNEQFF TRBV5-6 .
CATKEDSRSEVQYF TRBV10-3 .
CASSFNFGELFF TRBV5-5 few
CASSQVGYGYTF TRBV4-2 .
CASSYTGFGEQYF TRBV7-2 .
CASTSRDRGEAFF TRBV27 .
CASTGTLSNYGYTF TRBV5-5 .
CASSILAGPGFQETQYF TRBV19 .
CASSLDSETQYF TRBV11-2 .
CASSSDPGQGAYEQYF TRBV7-8 .
CSVESPGGARETQYF TRBV29-1 .
CASSTHRGVGEKLFF TRBV28 .
CASSPTGGANTEAFF TRBV7-3 .
CASSPVRGRGFYGYTF TRBV3-1/TRBV3-2 .
CASSSTGGEETQYF TRBV5-1 .
CASSPRQGATNEKLFF TRBV5-1 .
CASSTAGGGVGDTQYF TRBV28 .
CASEDREGISTEAFF TRBV13 .
CASSQRQGAAGVAFF TRBV7-9 .
CASITGGLADTQYF TRBV28 .